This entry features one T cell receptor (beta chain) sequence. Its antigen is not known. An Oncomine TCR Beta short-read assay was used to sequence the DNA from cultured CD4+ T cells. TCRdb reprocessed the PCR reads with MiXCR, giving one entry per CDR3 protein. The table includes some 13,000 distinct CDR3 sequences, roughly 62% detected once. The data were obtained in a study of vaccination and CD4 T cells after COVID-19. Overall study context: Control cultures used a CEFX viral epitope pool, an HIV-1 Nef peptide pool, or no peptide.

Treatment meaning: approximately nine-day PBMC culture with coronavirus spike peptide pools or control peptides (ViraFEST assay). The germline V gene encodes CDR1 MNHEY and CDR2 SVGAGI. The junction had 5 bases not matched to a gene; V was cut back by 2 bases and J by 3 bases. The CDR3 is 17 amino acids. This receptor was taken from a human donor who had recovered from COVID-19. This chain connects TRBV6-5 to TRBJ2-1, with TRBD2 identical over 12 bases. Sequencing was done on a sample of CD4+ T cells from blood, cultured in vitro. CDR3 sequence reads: CASSYQGLAGNYNEQFF. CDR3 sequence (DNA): TGTGCCAGCAGTTACCAAGGACTAGCGGGAAACTACAATGAGCAGTTCTTC.